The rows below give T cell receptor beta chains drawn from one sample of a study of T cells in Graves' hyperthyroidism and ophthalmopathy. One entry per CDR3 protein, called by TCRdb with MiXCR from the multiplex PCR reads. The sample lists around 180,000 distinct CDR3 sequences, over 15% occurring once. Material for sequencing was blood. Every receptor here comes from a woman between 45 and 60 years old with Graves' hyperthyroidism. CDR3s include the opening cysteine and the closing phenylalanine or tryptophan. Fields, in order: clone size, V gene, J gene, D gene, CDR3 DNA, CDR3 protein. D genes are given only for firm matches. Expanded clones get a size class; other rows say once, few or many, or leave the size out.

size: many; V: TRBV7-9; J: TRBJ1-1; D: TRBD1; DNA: TGTGCCAGCAGCTTAGGGGGGACAGGCGACACTGAAGCTTTCTTT; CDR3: CASSLGGTGDTEAFF
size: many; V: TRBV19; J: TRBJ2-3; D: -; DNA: TGTGCCAGTAGACTCATAGCGGGCACAGATACGCAGTATTTT; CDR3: CASRLIAGTDTQYF
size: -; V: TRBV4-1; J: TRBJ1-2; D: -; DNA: TGCGCCAGCAGCCAAGGAAGGGGCCGAGGGGGCTACACCTTC; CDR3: CASSQGRGRGGYTF
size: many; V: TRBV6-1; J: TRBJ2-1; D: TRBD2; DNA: TGTGCCAGCAGTTTCCGGGGGGATGAGCAGTTCTTC; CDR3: CASSFRGDEQFF
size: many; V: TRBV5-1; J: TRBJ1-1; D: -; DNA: TGCGCCAGCAGCTTGGGAGAGAGGACTGAAGCTTTCTTT; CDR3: CASSLGERTEAFF
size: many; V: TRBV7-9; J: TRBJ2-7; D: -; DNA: TGTGCCAGCAGCTTAGATAGCAGGTCCTACGAGCAGTACTTC; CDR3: CASSLDSRSYEQYF
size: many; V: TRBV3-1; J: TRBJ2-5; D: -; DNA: TGTGCCAGCAGCCAAGACGGGTGGGCGGGGGCCTCTCAAGAGACCCAGTACTTC; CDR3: CASSQDGWAGASQETQYF
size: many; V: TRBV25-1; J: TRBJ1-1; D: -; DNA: TGTGCCAGCAGTGAATACGGCGGAAGGAACACTGAAGCTTTCTTT; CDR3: CASSEYGGRNTEAFF
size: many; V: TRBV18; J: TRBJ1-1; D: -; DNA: TGTGCCAGCTCACCACAGGAACACTCGAACACTGAAGCTTTCTTT; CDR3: CASSPQEHSNTEAFF
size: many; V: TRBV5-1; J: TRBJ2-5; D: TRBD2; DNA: TGCGCCAGCAGCTTGACTAGCGGGGAAGAGACCCAGTACTTC; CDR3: CASSLTSGEETQYF
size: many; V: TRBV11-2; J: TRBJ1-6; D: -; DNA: TGTGCCAGCAGCTTAGCCACAGGGTTGAGCTCTTCACCCCTCCACTTT; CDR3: CASSLATGLSSSPLHF
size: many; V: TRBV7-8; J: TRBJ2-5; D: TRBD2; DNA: TGTGCCACCTCCCTAGCGGGGGGCCCCGCCCAAGAGACCCAGTACTTC; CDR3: CATSLAGGPAQETQYF
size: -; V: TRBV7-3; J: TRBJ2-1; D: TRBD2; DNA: TGTGCCAGCAGCTTATTCGGGGGGGACTACAATGAGCAGTTCTTC; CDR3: CASSLFGGDYNEQFF
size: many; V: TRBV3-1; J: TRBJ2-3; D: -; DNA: TGTGCCAGCAGCCCGAATCGACTCGATACGCAGTATTTT; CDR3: CASSPNRLDTQYF
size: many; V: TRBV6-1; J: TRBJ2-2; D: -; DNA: TGTGCCAGCAGTAAACAGGGACAGAACACCGGGGAGCTGTTTTTT; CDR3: CASSKQGQNTGELFF
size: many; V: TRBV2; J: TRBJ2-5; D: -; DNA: TGTGCCAGCAGGGGGGGACAGCTAAATCAAGAGACCCAGTACTTC; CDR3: CASRGGQLNQETQYF
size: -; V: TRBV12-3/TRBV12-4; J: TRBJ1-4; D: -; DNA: TGTGCCAGCAGTTTCCAACGCGCGGGGCTATTCAATGAAAAACTGTTTTTT; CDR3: CASSFQRAGLFNEKLFF
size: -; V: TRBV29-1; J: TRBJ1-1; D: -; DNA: TGCAGCGTTGCTGGGTTGGGCGTGAACACTGAAGCTTTCTTT; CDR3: CSVAGLGVNTEAFF
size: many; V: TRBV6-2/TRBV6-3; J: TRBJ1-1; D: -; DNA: TGTGCCAGCAGCTCCGCAGGGATCAACACTGAAGCTTTCTTT; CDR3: CASSSAGINTEAFF
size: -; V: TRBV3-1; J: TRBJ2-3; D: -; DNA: TGTGCCAGCAGCCAAGGAGGGTTGGATACGCAGTATTTT; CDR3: CASSQGGLDTQYF
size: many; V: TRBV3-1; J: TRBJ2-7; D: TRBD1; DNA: TGTGCCAGCAGCCTCCCGGGACAGGGGATCTACGAGCAGTACTTC; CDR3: CASSLPGQGIYEQYF
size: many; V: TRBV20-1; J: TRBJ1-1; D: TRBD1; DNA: TGCAGCGGCGAGCGACAGGGTACGAACACTGAAGCTTTCTTT; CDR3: CSGERQGTNTEAFF
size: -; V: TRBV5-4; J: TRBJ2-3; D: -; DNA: TGTGCCAGCAGCTTGAGGGACATCACAGACACAGATACGCAGTATTTT; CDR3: CASSLRDITDTDTQYF
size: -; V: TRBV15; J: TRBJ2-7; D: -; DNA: TGTGCCACCAGCAGAGGTTTGGCGGCAGGGCGGTCCTACGAGCAGTACTTC; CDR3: CATSRGLAAGRSYEQYF
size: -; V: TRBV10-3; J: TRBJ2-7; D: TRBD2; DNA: TGTGCCATCGGACTAGCGCATTACGAGCAGTACTTC; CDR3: CAIGLAHYEQYF